This T cell receptor (beta chain) stems from a study of T cells in Graves' hyperthyroidism and ophthalmopathy. The investigators amplified TCR beta CDR3 regions from RNA transcripts. The HTBI set primed first-round TCR CDR3 RT-PCR. TCRdb recomputed calls from the multiplex PCR reads with MiXCR, one row per CDR3 protein. The top ten clones hold roughly 7.7% of a sample with under 450,000 distinct CDR3 sequences, about 15% of them seen once. The V and J ends lost 0 bases and 7 bases, in that order; junction bases with no gene match: 12. The CDR3 length is 17 residues. Per germline, CDR1 SGHRS and CDR2 YFSETQ.

The sequenced sample was blood. This sequence joins TRBV5-1 and TRBJ2-1, with 8 positions matching TRBD1. This clonotype was sampled from a woman aged 18-30 years with Graves' hyperthyroidism. CDR3 in amino acids: CASSLAQPGGAGNEQFF. For the CDR3, the DNA is TGCGCCAGCAGCTTGGCCCAACCAGGGGGCGCAGGTAATGAGCAGTTCTTC.